This TCR beta chain was sequenced during a study of T cell responses to AZD1222 COVID-19 vaccine. Looking at the study overall: Second-dose intervals of approximately 4 or approximately 12 weeks were pooled. Findings and limits, study-wide: White British people made up most donors, females outnumbered males, and clonal diversity was possibly underestimated. Spike as a whole was targeted by vaccine-associated CD4 TCRs, dominant at 160-218 and 743-854.

Trimming took off 5 bases at V and 3 bases at J, with 9 bases between the two ends. The V gene's germline CDR1 is SQVTM and CDR2 ANQGSEA. The CDR3 runs 12 residues. Concerning this clone itself: Its specificity is not known.

Repertoires were generated with immunoSEQ multiplex PCR, while TCRdb's copy carries only in-frame clones and drops some. The data show 100,000 to 150,000 clones, around 93% seen once. The TCR comes from an adult in good health. The chain links TRBV29-1 to TRBJ2-3, with unresolved D. The sample consisted of peripheral blood, taken on day 0 of AZD1222 vaccination. In DNA, the CDR3 is TGCAGCGTTTGGAATCCAACAGATACGCAGTATTTT. It encodes CSVWNPTDTQYF.